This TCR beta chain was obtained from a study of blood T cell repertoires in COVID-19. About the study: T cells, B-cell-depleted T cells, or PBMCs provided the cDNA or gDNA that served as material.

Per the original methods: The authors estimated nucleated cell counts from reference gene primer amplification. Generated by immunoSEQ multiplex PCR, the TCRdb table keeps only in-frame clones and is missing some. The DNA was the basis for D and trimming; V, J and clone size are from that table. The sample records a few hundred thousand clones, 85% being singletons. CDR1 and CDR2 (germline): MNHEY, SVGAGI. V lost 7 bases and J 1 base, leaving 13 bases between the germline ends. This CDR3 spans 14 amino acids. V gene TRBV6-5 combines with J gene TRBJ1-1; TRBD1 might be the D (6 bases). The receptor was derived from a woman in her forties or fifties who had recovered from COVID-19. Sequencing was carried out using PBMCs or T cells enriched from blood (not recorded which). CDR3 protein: CASINRVGNTEAFF. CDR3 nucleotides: TGTGCCAGCATAAACAGGGTTGGGAACACTGAAGCTTTCTTT.